The 28 T cell receptor beta chains reported below all come from one sample, sequenced in a study of cytomegalovirus exposure and HLA in healthy donors. This PCR relied on a set of 60 Vbeta primers and 13 Jbeta primers. The repertoire was sequenced with immunoSEQ multiplex PCR; TCRdb's copy has only in-frame clones and lacks some. Altogether 74,000 or so clones are present, around 80% being singletons, with the ten largest covering roughly 3%. The sample comprised PBMCs. These receptors originate from a man aged 50 or older in good health and CMV-seropositive.

This rearrangement joins TRBV14 to TRBJ1-3; D remains unclear. Germline-derived CDR1 and CDR2 are SGHDN and FVKESK. The CDR3 length is 15 residues. With 1 base removed from V and 8 bases from J, the gap between germline ends came to 15 bases. The CDR3 DNA reads as TGTGCCAGCAGCCAAGGTGGACTGGTATTCGACACCATATATTTT. It encodes CASSQGGLVFDTIYF.

The sample holds one count of this clone. The chain carries TRBV4-1 and TRBJ2-7; 8 bases are a match to TRBD2. The CDR3 has 16 residues. From germline, CDR1 is MGHRA and CDR2 YSYEKL. With V trimmed by 4 bases and J by 2 bases, 10 bases remained unmatched. CDR3 bases: TGCGCCAGCAGCCGAGAAACTAGCGGAACACCCTACGAGCAGTACTTC. Encoded protein: CASSRETSGTPYEQYF.

For this clone: Mismatch with germline at one junction end may stem from a read error. The V call is TRBV7-9, the J call TRBJ2-7; 7 bases are shared with TRBD2. The CDR3 loop spans 15 amino acids. CDR1 and CDR2 from the germline V gene are SEHNR and FQNEAQ (reference sequence). The CDR3 DNA is TGTTCCAGCAGCTTACCAACTAGCGCTCTCTACGAGCAGTACTTC. This codes for CSSSLPTSALYEQYF.

The sample holds one count of this clone. The chain has TRBV19 and TRBJ2-1; 10 positions match TRBD1. V dropped 7 bases and J dropped 5; count of bases not matched to a gene: 5. CDR1 is LNHDA and CDR2 is SQIVND in the germline V gene (reference sequence). The CDR3 is made up of 14 amino acids. The CDR3 DNA sequence: TGTGCCAGTATTACGGGACAGGGGAACAATGAGCAGTTCTTC. Translated: CASITGQGNNEQFF. The complete variable domain, with remaining parts taken from reference TRBV19 and TRBJ2-1, reads DGGITQSPKYLFRKEGQNVTLSCEQNLNHDAMYWYRQDPGQGLRLIYYSQIVNDFQKGDIAEGYSVSREKKESFPLTVTSAQKNPTAFYLCASITGQGNNEQFFGPGTRLTVL.

The V gene is TRBV19, the J gene TRBJ2-2; D remains unclear. The CDR3 sequence is 14 residues long. V was clipped by 5 bases and J by 0 bases, with 7 bases between them. Per the germline V gene, CDR1 is LNHDA and CDR2 is SQIVND (reference sequence). The CDR3 loop reads CASSGRTNTGELFF. The CDR3 DNA reads TGTGCCAGTAGTGGCCGAACGAACACCGGGGAGCTGTTTTTT.

J is TRBJ2-1 and V is TRBV2, with TRBD2 identical over 8 bases. Germline V lookup: CDR1 SNHLY, CDR2 FYNNEI. The CDR3 has 19 residues. Trimming at V came to 8 bases and at J to 5 bases, leaving 23 bases not matched to a gene. CDR3 coding DNA: TGTGCCAGCGTCGAGCGGGAGATTCGAAGCGGAGGGCGGCACAATGAGCAGTTCTTC. As protein: CASVEREIRSGGRHNEQFF.

This chain joins TRBV4-1 and TRBJ2-7; 8 nucleotides match TRBD1. CDR1 is MGHRA, CDR2 YSYEKL, per germline. The CDR3 is 17 amino acids. With V trimmed by 2 bases and J by 6 bases, 15 bases remained unmatched. CDR3 sequence: CASSQTPLRDRTFEQYF. The CDR3, as DNA: TGCGCCAGCAGCCAAACACCCCTCCGGGACAGGACGTTCGAGCAGTACTTC.

The chain uses TRBV7-3 and TRBJ2-3, with 9 bases that match TRBD2. The germline V gene has CDR1 SGHTA and CDR2 FQGTGA. After removal of 5 bases from V and 2 bases from J, the junction contained 11 bases not matched to a gene. This CDR3 is built from 17 residues. The CDR3: CASSPNPLAGHTDTQYF. The CDR3 DNA is TGTGCCAGCAGCCCGAACCCTCTAGCGGGACACACAGATACGCAGTATTTT. The full variable domain, completed using reference TRBV7-3 and TRBJ2-3, is GAGVSQTPSNKVTEKGKYVELRCDPISGHTALYWYRQSLGQGPEFLIYFQGTGAADDSGLPNDRFFAVRPEGSVSTLKIQRTERGDSAVYLCASSPNPLAGHTDTQYFGPGTRLTVL.

This clone was recorded a few times. This chain's CDR3 is CASSLRARGHQPQHF. In DNA, the CDR3 is TGTGCCAGCAGTTTAAGAGCGAGGGGGCATCAGCCCCAGCATTTT. This chain connects TRBV28 to TRBJ1-5; the match to TRBD1 covers 7 bases. Germline values: CDR1 MDHEN, CDR2 SYDVKM. V gave up 2 bases and J gave up 5 bases; unmatched junction bases: 6. The CDR3 is made up of 15 amino acids.

V gene TRBV6-5 combines with J gene TRBJ2-3; D is possibly TRBD2 (6 bases). Germline CDR1 and CDR2: MNHEY and SVGAGI. Between the trimmed V and J ends, which lost 2 bases and 10 bases, there was a span of 19 bases. There are 15 residues in the CDR3. CDR3 loop: CASSYGTSAVSAQYF. In DNA, the CDR3 is TGTGCCAGCAGTTACGGGACTTCCGCAGTCTCCGCGCAGTATTTT.

The genes are TRBV19 and TRBJ1-1; maybe TRBD1 (5 bases). The CDR3 sequence is 14 residues long. CDR1 and CDR2 from the germline V gene are LNHDA and SQIVND (reference sequence). V lost 2 bases and J lost 1, with 8 bases in between. The CDR3 DNA is TGTGCCAGTAGTATAACAACAGGGAACACTGAAGCTTTCTTT. Translated: CASSITTGNTEAFF.

The V and J genes are TRBV12-5 and TRBJ2-5, with 7 bases aligning to TRBD1. Germline CDR1 is LGHNT and CDR2 is FRNRAP. Germline trimming cut 6 bases from V and 2 bases from J; bases unmatched to any gene: 3. The CDR3 runs to 13 residues. CDR3 bases: TGTGCTAGTGGGACAGGGCGGCAAGAGACCCAGTACTTC. It translates to CASGTGRQETQYF. Looking up the rest from reference TRBV12-5 and TRBJ2-5 gives the full variable domain: DARVTQTPRHKVTEMGQEVTMRCQPILGHNTVFWYRQTMMQGLELLAYFRNRAPLDDSGMPKDRFSAEMPDATLATLKIQPSEPRDSAVYFCASGTGRQETQYFGPGTRLLVL.

The chain is built from TRBV27 and TRBJ2-3, with 10 bases matching TRBD2. From germline, CDR1 is MNHEY and CDR2 SMNVEV (reference sequence). CDR3 length equals 15 residues. V lost 6 bases to trimming and J lost 9 bases; unmatched junction nucleotides: 12. The CDR3 sequence: CASSQDPSGRGTQYF. CDR3 nucleotides: TGTGCCAGCAGCCAAGACCCTAGCGGGAGAGGGACGCAGTATTTT.

The chain combines TRBV2 with TRBJ1-2; possibly TRBD1 for D (6 bases). The CDR3 has 12 residues. The germline V gene has CDR1 SNHLY and CDR2 FYNNEI. V lost 11 bases and J lost 2, with 12 bases in between. The CDR3 loop is CAGQRWNYGYTF. As DNA, the CDR3 is TGTGCCGGACAGAGGTGGAACTATGGCTACACCTTC.

DNA of the CDR3: TGTGCCAGCTCACCAGGCGGCTCCTTCACCCTCCACTTT. This codes for CASSPGGSFTLHF. V and J are TRBV18 and TRBJ1-6; D is unclear. CDR1 and CDR2 (germline): KGHSH, LQKENI. This CDR3 has 13 amino acids. The germline V and J ends were trimmed by 2 bases and 14 bases, with 13 bases remaining between them.

This chain connects TRBV10-1 to TRBJ2-7; TRBD2 might be the D (6 bases). Germline V gives CDR1 WNHNN, CDR2 SYGVQD (reference sequence). Trimming removed 2 bases at V and 3 bases at J, with 17 bases between. The CDR3 extends over 16 amino acids. The DNA for the CDR3 is TGCGCCAGCAGTGAGCGGTCGGGGGTGGGATACTACGAGCAGTACTTC. As protein: CASSERSGVGYYEQYF.

In this sample, this clone turned up once. This chain joins TRBV6-5 and TRBJ2-7; weak D call: TRBD1 (5 bases). V lost 6 bases to trimming and J lost 6 bases, with 9 bases between them. The germline V gene encodes CDR1 MNHEY and CDR2 SVGAGI. This CDR3 comprises 11 residues. CDR3 sequence (DNA): TGTGCCAGCAGCCTAGGGGCCGAGCAGTACTTC. Its protein product is CASSLGAEQYF.

The rearrangement links TRBV25-1 to TRBJ2-1; D is uncertain. Germline loops: CDR1 MGHDK, CDR2 SYGVNS. The CDR3 runs to 12 residues. Trimming cost V 3 bases and J 3 bases, with 3 bases left between them. The CDR3 DNA is TGTGCCAGCAGTGAGTACTACAATGAGCAGTTCTTC. It is translated as CASSEYYNEQFF.

Here the CDR3 reads CASSQVTTLGELFF. DNA for the CDR3: TGCGCCAGCAGCCAAGTGACTACATTGGGGGAGCTGTTTTTT. This chain uses TRBV4-3 with TRBJ2-2, with a tentative D call TRBD2 (5 bases). Germline V gene lookup returns CDR1 LGHNA and CDR2 YSLEER. Trimming took 1 base from V and 8 from J, leaving 11 bases between them. This CDR3 comprises 14 residues.

The chain recombines TRBV5-6 with TRBJ2-5; D perhaps matches TRBD1 (6 bases). Germline CDR1 and CDR2: SGHDT and YYEEEE. The CDR3 consists of 16 residues. V was trimmed by 1 base and J by 8 bases, leaving 21 bases between them. The CDR3 region has the DNA TGTGCCAGCAGCTTGAAAGGCTGGGCAGGGGTTGCAACCCAGTACTTC. Translated, it gives CASSLKGWAGVATQYF.

V gene TRBV9 combines with J gene TRBJ1-4, with 8 bases identical to TRBD1. The CDR3 extends over 15 amino acids. Germline assignment: CDR1 SGDLS and CDR2 YYNGEE. V lost 4 bases, J lost 4 bases, and 6 bases stayed unmatched. This CDR3 reads CASSSWTGYNEKLFF. DNA for the CDR3: TGTGCCAGCAGCTCCTGGACAGGGTATAATGAAAAACTGTTTTTT.

The chain recombines TRBV7-9 with TRBJ2-2; 12 nucleotides match TRBD1. CDR1 is SEHNR and CDR2 is FQNEAQ in the germline V gene (reference sequence). The ends lost 3 bases at V and 5 bases at J; junction bases unmatched: 7. This CDR3 contains 17 residues. CDR3 loop: CASSFYAGQGATGELFF. Written as DNA, the CDR3 is TGTGCCAGCAGCTTCTATGCGGGACAGGGGGCGACCGGGGAGCTGTTTTTT.

The rearrangement joins TRBV7-9 to TRBJ2-1; no reliable D call. CDR3 size: 11 residues. Germline CDR1 and CDR2: SEHNR and FQNEAQ (reference sequence). V lost 5 bases and J 9 bases, leaving 8 bases between the germline ends. CDR3 in DNA: TGTGCCAGCAGCCCTACCGTTGAGCAGTTCTTC. As protein: CASSPTVEQFF.

The genes are TRBV5-8 and TRBJ2-7, with D possibly TRBD1 on 6 matching bases. The CDR3 length is 14 residues. Germline V gene data show CDR1 as SGHTS and CDR2 as YDEGEE. Deletions cut 6 bases from V and 2 bases from J, with 15 bases between. The CDR3 region is CASTIHGGAYEQYF. CDR3 in DNA: TGTGCCAGCACCATCCATGGGGGCGCCTACGAGCAGTACTTC.

This clone was seen a few times. The rearrangement joins TRBV19 to TRBJ2-3, with D perhaps matching TRBD2 (5 bases). Trimming pared 4 bases from V and 6 bases from J, leaving 17 bases between. The CDR3 is 15 residues long. CDR1 is LNHDA, CDR2 SQIVND, per germline (reference sequence). DNA for the CDR3: TGTGCCAGTAGTACTGACTACTCCCGCGGGGATACGCAGTATTTT. Its translation is CASSTDYSRGDTQYF.

This sequence joins TRBV5-8 and TRBJ2-5; 10 nucleotides line up with TRBD1. J gave up 5 bases and V 4 bases, and 5 bases lay outside the gene matches. Looked up from germline, CDR1 is SGHTS and CDR2 is YDEGEE. The CDR3 length is 14 residues. For the CDR3, the DNA is TGTGCCAGCAGCACATGGACAGGGGGGGAGACCCAGTACTTC. Translation gives CASSTWTGGETQYF.

This chain connects TRBV5-1 to TRBJ2-1, with a possible D match to TRBD2 (6 bases). The CDR3 sequence is 15 residues long. V was cut by 0 bases and J by 7 bases, with 14 bases left in between. Germline V gene lookup returns CDR1 SGHRS and CDR2 YFSETQ. The CDR3 DNA reads TGCGCCAGCAGCTTGGAGCGGGCTCTGTGGAATGAGCAGTTCTTC. It translates to CASSLERALWNEQFF.

This clone occurred a few times. J is TRBJ2-3 and V is TRBV19, with 7 bases aligning to TRBD1. CDR1 is LNHDA, CDR2 SQIVND, per germline (reference sequence). V dropped 5 bases and J dropped 0; count of bases not matched to a gene: 5. This CDR3 spans 15 amino acids. CDR3 protein: CASSGQVSSTDTQYF. The CDR3 nucleotides read TGTGCCAGTAGTGGACAGGTTTCTAGCACAGATACGCAGTATTTT.